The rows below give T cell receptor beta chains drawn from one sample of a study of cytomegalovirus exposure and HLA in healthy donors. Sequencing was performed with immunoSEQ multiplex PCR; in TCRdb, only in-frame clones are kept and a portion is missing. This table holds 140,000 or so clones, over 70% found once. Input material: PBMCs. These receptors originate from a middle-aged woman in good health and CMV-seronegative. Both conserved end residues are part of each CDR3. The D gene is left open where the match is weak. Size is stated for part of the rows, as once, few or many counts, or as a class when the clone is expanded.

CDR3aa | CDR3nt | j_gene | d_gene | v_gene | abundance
CASSLGLPITSGANVLTF | TGCGCCAGCAGCCTGGGACTTCCAATAACCTCTGGGGCCAACGTCCTGACTTTC | TRBJ2-6 | . | TRBV4-1 | .
CASSEAGGAYEQYF | TGTGCCAGCAGTGAAGCGGGGGGAGCCTACGAGCAGTACTTC | TRBJ2-7 | TRBD2 | TRBV6-4 | .
CASNGRGRGTEAFF | TGTGCCAGTAATGGCAGGGGGCGCGGCACTGAAGCTTTCTTT | TRBJ1-1 | TRBD1 | TRBV19 | .
CATSTTISYEQYF | TGTGCCACCAGCACCACAATTTCCTACGAGCAGTACTTC | TRBJ2-7 | . | TRBV15 | few
CASSKTGDLGEQYF | TGTGCCAGTAGTAAAACAGGGGATCTGGGCGAGCAGTACTTC | TRBJ2-7 | TRBD1 | TRBV19 | .
CASSPTGTGNEKLFF | TGCGCCAGCAGTCCCACCGGGACAGGGAATGAAAAACTGTTTTTT | TRBJ1-4 | TRBD1 | TRBV5-1 | .
CASSLDGQTPYGYTF | TGTGCCAGCAGCTTAGATGGACAGACCCCGTATGGCTACACCTTC | TRBJ1-2 | . | TRBV11-2 | .
CSAQQGHLAFF | TGCAGTGCTCAACAGGGACATTTGGCTTTCTTT | TRBJ1-1 | . | TRBV20-1 | .
CASSATGGPTYEQYF | TGTGCCAGCAGTGCTACAGGGGGCCCCACCTACGAGCAGTACTTC | TRBJ2-7 | TRBD1 | TRBV28 | .
CASSKRRDRDHEQYF | TGCGCCAGCAGCAAACGACGGGACAGGGACCACGAGCAGTACTTC | TRBJ2-7 | TRBD1 | TRBV5-1 | .
CAISHARRGGTDTQYF | TGTGCCATCAGTCACGCGCGGAGGGGTGGCACAGATACGCAGTATTTT | TRBJ2-3 | . | TRBV10-3 | once
CASSLTSGKYEQYF | TGCGCCAGCAGCTTAACTAGCGGGAAATACGAGCAGTACTTC | TRBJ2-7 | TRBD2 | TRBV5-1 | .
CASSIPGNYGYTF | TGTGCCAGTAGTATCCCGGGGAACTATGGCTACACCTTC | TRBJ1-2 | . | TRBV19 | .
CASTLPGGNTEAFF | TGTGCCAGCACTCTACCCGGGGGGAACACTGAAGCTTTCTTT | TRBJ1-1 | . | TRBV7-9 | medium-sized
CASSLEYMNTEAFF | TGTGCCAGCAGCTTAGAATACATGAACACTGAAGCTTTCTTT | TRBJ1-1 | . | TRBV11-2 | once
CSVADRGHMNTEAFF | TGCAGCGTTGCCGATAGGGGACATATGAACACTGAAGCTTTCTTT | TRBJ1-1 | . | TRBV29-1 | .
CASSETDNQPQHF | TGTGCCAGCAGTGAGACAGACAATCAGCCCCAGCATTTT | TRBJ1-5 | . | TRBV6-1 | .
CAWSGGGGRGANEQFF | TGTGCCTGGAGCGGGGGTGGGGGACGGGGGGCTAATGAGCAGTTCTTC | TRBJ2-1 | . | TRBV30 | .